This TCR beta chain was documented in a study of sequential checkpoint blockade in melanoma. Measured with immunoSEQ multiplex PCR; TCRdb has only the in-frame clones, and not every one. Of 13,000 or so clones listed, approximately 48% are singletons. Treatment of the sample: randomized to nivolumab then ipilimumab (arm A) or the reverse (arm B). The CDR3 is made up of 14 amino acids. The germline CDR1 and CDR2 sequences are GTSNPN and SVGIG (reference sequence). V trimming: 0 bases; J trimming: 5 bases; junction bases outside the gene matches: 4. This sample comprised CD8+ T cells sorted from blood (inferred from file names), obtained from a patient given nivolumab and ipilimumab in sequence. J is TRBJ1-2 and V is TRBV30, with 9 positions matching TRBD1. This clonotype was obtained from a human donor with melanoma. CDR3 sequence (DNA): TGTGCCTGGAGTGTTACCGGACAGGGGTATGGCTACACCTTC. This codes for CAWSVTGQGYGYTF.